The rows below give T cell receptor beta chains drawn from one sample of a study of CD8 T cells in ankylosing spondylitis. TCRdb analysed the 5' RACE reads with MiXCR anew, one entry per CDR3 protein. The sample shows 180,000 or so distinct CDR3 sequences, roughly 10% of them seen only once. The source material was blood, either unsorted or a sorted T cell fraction (not recorded which). These receptors all stem from a male donor with ankylosing spondylitis or in good health (not recorded which). Each CDR3 is given with its conserved first and last residue. D genes are given only for firm matches. The listing skips clone size in some rows; elsewhere it reads once, few, many or a size class.

>TRBV7-6|TRBD2|many|TRBJ2-3
CASSLTGGKDTQYF
TGTGCCAGCAGCTTAACGGGAGGCAAAGATACGCAGTATTTT
>TRBV30|TRBD2|NA|TRBJ2-1
CAWSPGLAVKNEQFF
TGTGCCTGGAGTCCGGGACTAGCGGTAAAAAATGAGCAGTTCTTC
>TRBV6-5|TRBD1|NA|TRBJ2-3
CASSIQGSGTDTQYF
TGTGCCAGCAGTATACAGGGGTCTGGCACAGATACGCAGTATTTT
>TRBV10-3|NA|many|TRBJ2-3
CAISEPGTFADTQYF
TGTGCCATCAGTGAGCCCGGGACTTTCGCGGATACGCAGTATTTT
>TRBV29-1|TRBD1|many|TRBJ1-1
CSIAGGIGTEAFF
TGCAGCATTGCAGGGGGCATTGGCACTGAAGCTTTCTTT
>TRBV29-1|TRBD1|many|TRBJ1-1
CSVEDFRPGQGLSGAEAFF
TGCAGCGTTGAAGATTTCCGGCCGGGACAGGGTCTTTCTGGCGCTGAAGCTTTCTTT
>TRBV29-1|TRBD1|NA|TRBJ2-6
CSVGGQGLLSGANVLTF
TGCAGCGTCGGAGGACAGGGGCTCCTCTCAGGGGCCAACGTCCTGACTTTC
>TRBV20-1|TRBD1|many|TRBJ1-1
CSARVTGGGTEAFF
TGCAGTGCTAGAGTGACAGGGGGCGGCACTGAAGCTTTCTTT
>TRBV3-1|NA|many|TRBJ2-5
CASSQDRQIQETQYF
TGTGCCAGCAGCCAAGATAGACAGATACAAGAGACCCAGTACTTC
>TRBV18|NA|NA|TRBJ2-3
CASSPRQTLDTQYF
TGTGCCAGCTCACCACGGCAGACCCTTGATACGCAGTATTTT
>TRBV7-2|NA|NA|TRBJ2-7
CASSLVGTAYEQYF
TGTGCCAGCAGCTTAGTCGGGACCGCCTACGAGCAGTACTTC
>TRBV20-1|TRBD2|many|TRBJ2-1
CSARDPSGRDYNEQFF
TGCAGTGCTAGAGATCCGAGCGGGAGGGACTACAATGAGCAGTTCTTC
>TRBV27|TRBD2|many|TRBJ2-1
CASSLSPLIAGGLHEQFF
TGTGCCAGCAGTTTATCACCTCTAATAGCGGGAGGGCTACATGAGCAGTTCTTC
>TRBV7-2|TRBD2|NA|TRBJ2-2
CASSSSWGSGEGELFF
TGTGCCAGCAGCTCCTCTTGGGGTAGCGGGGAAGGGGAGCTGTTTTTT
>TRBV4-3|NA|NA|TRBJ1-2
CASSQDGSPGGYTF
TGCGCCAGCAGCCAAGATGGCTCTCCGGGAGGCTACACCTTC
>TRBV6-5|NA|NA|TRBJ1-1
CASSYAGTGNTEAFF
TGTGCCAGCAGTTACGCAGGGACGGGGAACACTGAAGCTTTCTTT
>TRBV2|NA|once|TRBJ2-1
CASSPYSTDNEQFF
TGTGCCAGCAGTCCTTATTCGACTGACAATGAGCAGTTCTTC
>TRBV7-6|TRBD2|NA|TRBJ2-1
CASSLGWEGDEQFF
TGTGCCAGCAGCTTAGGTTGGGAGGGCGATGAGCAGTTCTTC
>TRBV3-1|NA|many|TRBJ1-1
CASSQDDTEAFF
TGTGCCAGCAGCCAAGACGACACTGAAGCTTTCTTT
>TRBV12-3/TRBV12-4|TRBD2|few|TRBJ2-7
CASSPGTSGRALEQYF
TGTGCCAGCAGTCCGGGGACTAGCGGGAGGGCCCTCGAGCAGTACTTC
>TRBV4-1|TRBD1|many|TRBJ2-7
CASSQVGTGKYEQYF
TGCGCCAGCAGCCAAGTCGGGACAGGGAAATACGAGCAGTACTTC
>TRBV12-3/TRBV12-4|TRBD1|many|TRBJ1-5
CASSEQGAGSNQPQHF
TGTGCCAGCAGTGAACAGGGGGCTGGGAGCAATCAGCCCCAGCATTTT
>TRBV19|TRBD2|NA|TRBJ2-1
CASMDFGGDEQFF
TGTGCCAGTATGGACTTCGGGGGGGATGAGCAGTTCTTC
>TRBV5-1|NA|many|TRBJ2-7
CASSYGALDEQYF
TGCGCCAGCAGCTATGGGGCCCTAGACGAGCAGTACTTC
>TRBV5-1|NA|few|TRBJ1-5
CASSLLGSRDQPQHF
TGCGCCAGCAGCTTGTTAGGGTCCCGCGATCAGCCCCAGCATTTT
>TRBV29-1|NA|many|TRBJ2-1
CSIRAGAYNEQFF
TGCAGCATCAGGGCAGGGGCCTACAATGAGCAGTTCTTC
>TRBV6-5|TRBD2|NA|TRBJ2-1
CASSSPSLPSGLNEQFF
TGTGCCAGCAGTTCGCCTTCTTTGCCTAGCGGGTTGAATGAGCAGTTCTTC
>TRBV15|NA|many|TRBJ1-1
CATSGIPLLRTEAFF
TGTGCCACCAGCGGAATCCCACTACTCCGGACTGAAGCTTTCTTT
>TRBV25-1|TRBD1|NA|TRBJ1-2
CASSDPSGGQVDGYTF
TGTGCCAGCAGTGACCCGTCAGGGGGGCAAGTAGATGGCTACACCTTC
>TRBV10-2|NA|many|TRBJ2-1
CASRRQSNDEQFF
TGCGCCAGCAGAAGACAGTCCAACGATGAGCAGTTCTTC
>TRBV5-1|TRBD2|NA|TRBJ2-3
CASSLGLAARVTTDTQYF
TGCGCCAGCAGCTTGGGGCTAGCGGCGAGGGTTACCACAGATACGCAGTATTTT
>TRBV29-1|NA|many|TRBJ1-1
CSVESGNTEAFF
TGCAGCGTTGAATCAGGGAACACTGAAGCTTTCTTT
>TRBV5-1|TRBD1|many|TRBJ2-3
CASSLGSGQGKVSDTQYF
TGCGCCAGCAGCTTAGGTTCTGGACAGGGGAAGGTATCCGATACGCAGTATTTT
>TRBV5-6|NA|many|TRBJ2-3
CASSFRQSTDTQYF
TGTGCCAGCAGCTTCCGACAGTCCACAGATACGCAGTATTTT
>TRBV5-1|TRBD2|many|TRBJ2-1
CASSLSSGSNEQFF
TGCGCCAGCAGCTTATCTAGCGGGAGTAATGAGCAGTTCTTC
>TRBV5-6|NA|many|TRBJ1-3
CASSFGRGFRPGNTIYF
TGTGCCAGCAGCTTCGGTAGGGGATTTCGACCTGGAAACACCATATATTTT
>TRBV3-1|NA|many|TRBJ2-4
CASGAQGQSKNIQYF
TGTGCCAGCGGGGCCCAAGGACAGAGCAAAAACATTCAGTACTTC
>TRBV15|TRBD1|NA|TRBJ2-1
CATSTGQANNEQFF
TGTGCCACCAGCACGGGACAGGCGAACAATGAGCAGTTCTTC
>TRBV20-1|NA|NA|TRBJ2-5
CSASGQFDQETQYF
TGCAGTGCATCCGGACAGTTCGACCAAGAGACCCAGTACTTC
>TRBV18|TRBD2|many|TRBJ2-7
CASSPSGGSYEQYF
TGTGCCAGCTCACCATCGGGGGGTTCCTACGAGCAGTACTTC
>TRBV15|TRBD2|few|TRBJ2-2
CATSRERGTGELFF
TGTGCCACCAGCAGAGAGCGGGGGACCGGGGAGCTGTTTTTT
>TRBV5-1|TRBD2|many|TRBJ2-3
CASSLSGRASDTQYF
TGCGCCAGCAGCTTGAGCGGGAGAGCGTCAGATACGCAGTATTTT
>TRBV29-1|NA|few|TRBJ2-2
CSVVGGFNTGELFF
TGCAGCGTTGTAGGGGGGTTTAACACCGGGGAGCTGTTTTTT
>TRBV5-4|NA|NA|TRBJ2-1
CASSSTRDSINEQFF
TGTGCCAGCAGCTCTACCCGGGACTCCATCAATGAGCAGTTCTTC
>TRBV5-1|TRBD1|many|TRBJ2-7
CASSIFPSSGQGIREQYF
TGCGCCAGCAGCATTTTTCCGTCCTCCGGACAGGGAATTCGGGAGCAGTACTTC
>TRBV5-1|NA|few|TRBJ2-5
CASSFFQGETQYF
TGCGCCAGCAGCTTTTTCCAGGGGGAGACCCAGTACTTC
>TRBV4-2|NA|NA|TRBJ1-2
CAMGPGQNYGYTF
TGTGCCATGGGCCCGGGACAAAACTATGGCTACACCTTC
>TRBV5-1|NA|NA|TRBJ2-5
CASSLPGDQETQYF
TGCGCCAGCAGCCTTCCCGGCGACCAAGAGACCCAGTACTTC
>TRBV5-1|NA|many|TRBJ2-3
CASSRDGDTQYF
TGCGCCAGCAGCCGTGACGGCGATACGCAGTATTTT
>TRBV3-1|TRBD2|many|TRBJ2-1
CASSQDLGLADNEQFF
TGTGCCAGCAGCCAAGATCTGGGACTAGCGGACAATGAGCAGTTCTTC
>TRBV12-3/TRBV12-4|NA|many|TRBJ2-3
CASTVLADTQYF
TGTGCCAGCACCGTTTTGGCAGATACGCAGTATTTT
>TRBV5-1|TRBD1|many|TRBJ2-3
CASSSDTGTGLDTQYF
TGCGCCAGCAGCTCTGATACCGGGACAGGGCTAGATACGCAGTATTTT
>TRBV29-1|NA|NA|TRBJ2-7
CSVGDRHHSYEQYF
TGCAGCGTTGGAGACAGGCACCACTCCTACGAGCAGTACTTC
>TRBV9|TRBD2|few|TRBJ2-3
CASSVGAGAGTDTQYF
TGTGCCAGCAGCGTAGGAGCGGGAGCGGGTACAGATACGCAGTATTTT
>TRBV11-2|NA|NA|TRBJ2-7
CASSLMVVQGSYEQYF
TGTGCCAGCAGCTTAATGGTTGTACAGGGCTCCTACGAGCAGTACTTC
>TRBV7-8|TRBD1|few|TRBJ1-5
CASSLGAGTGARQPQHF
TGTGCCAGCAGCTTAGGTGCCGGGACAGGGGCTCGACAGCCCCAGCATTTT
>TRBV5-1|NA|few|TRBJ2-1
CASSPIQASQNNEQFF
TGCGCCAGCAGCCCCATACAGGCAAGTCAGAACAATGAGCAGTTCTTC
>TRBV27|NA|NA|TRBJ2-6
CASSLSPGVSGANVLTF
TGTGCCAGCAGTCTATCTCCAGGGGTCTCTGGGGCCAACGTCCTGACTTTC